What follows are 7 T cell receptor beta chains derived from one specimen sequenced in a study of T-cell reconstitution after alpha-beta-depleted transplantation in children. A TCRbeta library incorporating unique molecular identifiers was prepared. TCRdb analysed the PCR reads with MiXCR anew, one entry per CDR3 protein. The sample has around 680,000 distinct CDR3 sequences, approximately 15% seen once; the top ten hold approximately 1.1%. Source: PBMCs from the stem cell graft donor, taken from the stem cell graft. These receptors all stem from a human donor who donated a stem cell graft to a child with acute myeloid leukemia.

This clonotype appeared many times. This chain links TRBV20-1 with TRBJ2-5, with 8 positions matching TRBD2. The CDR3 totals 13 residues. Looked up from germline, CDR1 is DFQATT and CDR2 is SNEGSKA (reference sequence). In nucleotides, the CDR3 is TGCAGCCACGGCCGTACTAGCGGTGAGACCCAGTACTTC. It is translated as CSHGRTSGETQYF.

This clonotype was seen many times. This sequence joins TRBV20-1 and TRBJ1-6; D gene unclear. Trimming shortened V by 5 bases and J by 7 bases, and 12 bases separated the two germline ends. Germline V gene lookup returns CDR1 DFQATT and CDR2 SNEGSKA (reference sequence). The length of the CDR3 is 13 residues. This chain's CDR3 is CSAVRLQNSPLHF. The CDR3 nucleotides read TGCAGTGCTGTAAGACTTCAGAATTCACCCCTCCACTTT.

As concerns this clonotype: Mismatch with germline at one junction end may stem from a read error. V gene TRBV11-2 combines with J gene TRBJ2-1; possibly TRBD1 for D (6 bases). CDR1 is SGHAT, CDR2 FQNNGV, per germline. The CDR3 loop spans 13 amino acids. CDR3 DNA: TGTGCCAGCAGCTTACAGGACAGCCCCAATCCCCGCTTC. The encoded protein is CASSLQDSPNPRF.

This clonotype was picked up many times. The CDR3 protein is CASSFGTEGPFF. The CDR3 coding sequence is TGTGCCAGCAGTTTTGGGACGGAGGGACCATTCTTT. The V gene is TRBV12-3 or TRBV12-4, the J gene TRBJ1-1; D possibly corresponds to TRBD1 (5 bases). V lost 3 bases to trimming and J lost 14 bases, with 16 bases between them. This CDR3 contains 12 residues.

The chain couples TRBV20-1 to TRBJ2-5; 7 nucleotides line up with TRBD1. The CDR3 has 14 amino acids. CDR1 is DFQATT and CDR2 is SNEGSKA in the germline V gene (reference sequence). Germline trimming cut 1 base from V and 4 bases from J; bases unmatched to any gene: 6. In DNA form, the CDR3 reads TGCAGTGCTAGAGTTGTACAGGGGTCAGAGACCCAGTACTTC. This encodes CSARVVQGSETQYF.

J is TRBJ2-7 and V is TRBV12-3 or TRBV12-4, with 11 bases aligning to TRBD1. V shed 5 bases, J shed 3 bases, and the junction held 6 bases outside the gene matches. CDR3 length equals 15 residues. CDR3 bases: TGTGCCAGCAGTACGCCGGGACAGGGGGTCTACGAGCAGTACTTC. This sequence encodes CASSTPGQGVYEQYF.

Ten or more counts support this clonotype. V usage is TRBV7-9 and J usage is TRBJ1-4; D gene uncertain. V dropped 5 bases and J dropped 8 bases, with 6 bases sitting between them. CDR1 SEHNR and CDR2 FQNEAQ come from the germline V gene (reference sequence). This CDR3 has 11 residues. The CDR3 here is CASSRSEKLFF. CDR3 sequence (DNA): TGTGCCAGCAGCAGGAGCGAAAAACTGTTTTTT.